This T cell receptor (beta chain) is from a study of blood T cell repertoires in COVID-19. The protocol was immunoSEQ multiplex PCR, while the TCRdb copy is restricted to in-frame clones and leaves out a portion. The data show approximately 190,000 clones, under 90% seen once. V lost 3 bases to trimming and J lost 6 bases, with 12 bases between them. This CDR3 comprises 13 residues. From germline, CDR1 is DFQATT and CDR2 SNEGSKA (reference sequence). The sample comprised peripheral blood. The origin of this receptor is a man aged 25-45 years with active or convalescent COVID-19. The V gene is TRBV20-1, the J gene TRBJ1-5; D is possibly TRBD1 (5 bases). The CDR3 here is CSASGQGGQPQHF. CDR3 DNA sequence: TGCAGTGCTAGTGGCCAGGGAGGTCAGCCCCAGCATTTT.